This T cell receptor (beta chain) was captured in a study of blood T cells in healthy people across ages. The V and J ends lost 1 base and 3 bases, in that order; junction bases with no gene match: 8. From germline, CDR1 is KGHDR and CDR2 SFDVKD. The CDR3 runs 17 residues. This clonotype was detected a few times. Its antigen is unknown. Study-wide points: Per million T cells, TCR beta diversity dropped roughly linearly as age increased. One million T cells yielded diversity estimates that were considered underestimates.

A J-beta primer mix and a sample-barcoded 5' primer were used in a second PCR of about 7 to 12 cycles. The authors tagged each cDNA molecule using a template-switch adaptor with 12 random nucleotides. TCRdb re-called the 5' RACE reads with MiXCR, one entry per CDR3 protein. The repertoire consists of roughly 1.7 million distinct CDR3 sequences, with around 36% occurring once and the leading ten covering around 11%. Extraction of total RNA produced a minimum of 5.5 micrograms from each sample. The chain couples TRBV24-1 to TRBJ2-5; 9 bases line up with TRBD1. The sequence derives from a woman in her thirties in good health. The material sequenced was blood. This chain's CDR3 is CATSDFRTGAFEETQYF. For the CDR3, the DNA is TGTGCCACCAGTGATTTTAGGACAGGGGCCTTCGAAGAGACCCAGTACTTC.